Shown below are 30 T cell receptor beta chains from a single sample sequenced in a study of HIV-infected children after antiretroviral therapy interruption. The treatment is: PENTA 11 planned treatment interruption arm or continuous ART arm. Unique molecular identifiers were included in an RNA-based 3' RACE TCR library. TCRdb passed the 3' RACE reads through MiXCR, listing each CDR3 protein once. The sample holds approximately 89,000 distinct CDR3 sequences, around 6.9% seen once. Here the sequenced sample was CD45RA+ CD4+ T cells from PBMCs, pooled from several time points, taken from a donor given antiretroviral therapy, either interrupted or continuous. Subset in this sample: naive CD4+ CD45RA+ CD45RO- T cells. These receptors originate from a pool of human donors with HIV.

This clonotype was picked up many times. The genes are TRBV20-1 and TRBJ1-5; a weak D match, TRBD1 (6 bases). V lost 0 bases and J lost 11, with 14 bases in between. This CDR3 is built from 13 residues. Germline V gene sequence: CDR1 DFQATT, CDR2 SNEGSKA (reference sequence). This CDR3 is CSARDQGPVAQHF. CDR3 in DNA: TGCAGTGCTAGAGATCAGGGGCCGGTTGCCCAGCATTTT.

The sample holds many counts of this clonotype. The chain links TRBV2 to TRBJ2-3; D ambiguous. CDR1 and CDR2 from the germline V gene are SNHLY and FYNNEI. This CDR3 comprises 13 residues. Trimming cost V 3 bases and J 6 bases, with 10 bases left between them. CDR3 sequence reads: CASSDLGSDTQYF. The CDR3 bases are TGTGCCAGCAGTGATCTGGGTTCGGATACGCAGTATTTT.

This clonotype was detected ten times or more. The V and J genes are TRBV18 and TRBJ1-1; tentative D call: TRBD1 (6 bases). Germline CDR1 and CDR2: KGHSH and LQKENI. Trimming removed 3 bases at V and 1 base at J, with 12 bases between. The CDR3 runs to 15 residues. CDR3: CASSPLQGSNTEAFF. Written as DNA, the CDR3 is TGTGCCAGCTCACCGCTGCAGGGGTCGAACACTGAAGCTTTCTTT.

The table lists this clonotype with many counts. This chain links TRBV5-1 with TRBJ2-5; D call uncertain. The CDR3 extends over 16 amino acids. The germline V gene encodes CDR1 SGHRS and CDR2 YFSETQ. Trimming shortened V by 1 base and J by 4 bases, and 17 bases separated the two germline ends. CDR3 in DNA: TGCGCCAGCAGCTTGAATGTCGCGGTGGGGTCAGAGACCCAGTACTTC. Its protein product is CASSLNVAVGSETQYF.

This clonotype was seen many times. This chain joins TRBV12-3 or TRBV12-4 and TRBJ2-3, with 8 positions matching TRBD2. Germline trimming cut 7 bases from V and 2 bases from J; bases unmatched to any gene: 17. The CDR3 is 18 residues long. CDR3 bases: TGTGCCAGCACCCCCGGACGGAGCCTAGCGGGCTTCACAGATACGCAGTATTTT. Amino acids: CASTPGRSLAGFTDTQYF.

This clonotype was found many times. The V call is TRBV11-2, the J call TRBJ1-2; D is ambiguous. Germline V CDR1 and CDR2: SGHAT, FQNNGV. The CDR3 is 10 residues long. V was cut by 6 bases and J by 5 bases, with 4 bases left in between. For the CDR3, the DNA is TGTGCCAGCAGAGGATATGGCTACACCTTC. Amino acids: CASRGYGYTF.

This chain joins TRBV7-2 and TRBJ2-3, with D uncertain. The CDR3 runs 13 residues. V lost 7 bases and J lost 6, with 14 bases in between. Germline V gene lookup returns CDR1 SGHTA and CDR2 FQGNSA. The DNA of the CDR3 is TGTGCCAGCAACATCCGACCTGTTGATACGCAGTATTTT. It translates to CASNIRPVDTQYF.

This clonotype has at least ten counts. The chain is built from TRBV6-6 and TRBJ2-3; D is possibly TRBD1 (5 bases). The CDR3 length is 13 residues. V lost 6 bases, J lost 1 base, and 8 bases lay in between. The V gene's germline CDR1 is MNHNY and CDR2 SVGAGI (reference sequence). The CDR3, as DNA: TGTGCCAGCAGGGAACAGGGCACAGATACGCAGTATTTT. Its translation: CASREQGTDTQYF.

The V gene is TRBV12-3 or TRBV12-4, the J gene TRBJ2-2; D is unresolved. The ends were cut back, 6 bases at V and 4 bases at J, with 18 bases in the middle. The CDR3 consists of 16 residues. The CDR3 loop is CASSPKFKGGTGELFF. DNA for the CDR3: TGTGCCAGCAGCCCCAAGTTTAAGGGTGGCACCGGGGAGCTGTTTTTT.

The chain recombines TRBV20-1 with TRBJ2-5; 7 nucleotides match TRBD1. Germline V gives CDR1 DFQATT, CDR2 SNEGSKA (reference sequence). The CDR3 loop spans 13 amino acids. Losses at the gene ends were 5 bases for V and 5 bases for J; bases not matched to a gene: 8. The CDR3 DNA sequence: TGCAGTGCTGGGGAAAGGGGGCGGGAGACCCAGTACTTC. Translated: CSAGERGRETQYF.

This clonotype was seen at least ten times. The gene calls are TRBV20-1 and TRBJ1-1; 10 positions match TRBD1. CDR3 length equals 15 residues. The germline CDR1 and CDR2 sequences are DFQATT and SNEGSKA (reference sequence). The V gene end was trimmed by 6 bases and the J gene end by 6 bases; junction bases not matched to a gene: 13. The CDR3 sequence is CSASSRDRGRSEAFF. Here the CDR3 DNA reads TGCAGTGCCTCAAGTCGGGACAGGGGAAGATCTGAAGCTTTCTTT.

This clonotype has at least ten counts. The chain couples TRBV15 to TRBJ1-6; D is undetermined. The CDR3 is 14 amino acids. Germline V gene sequence: CDR1 LNHNV, CDR2 YYDKDF (reference sequence). Trimming took 6 bases from V and 9 from J, leaving 15 bases between them. The chain's CDR3 is CATSLLGAGSPLHF. The CDR3 DNA reads TGTGCCACCAGTTTGCTGGGTGCCGGTTCACCCCTCCACTTT.

At least ten counts were recorded for this clonotype. The rearrangement uses TRBV5-1 and TRBJ1-1; perhaps TRBD1 as D (5 bases). This CDR3 has 13 residues. The V and J ends lost 1 base and 4 bases respectively, with 8 bases between them. CDR1 and CDR2 from the germline V gene are SGHRS and YFSETQ. The CDR3 nucleotides are TGCGCCAGCAGCTTGTATGGGGGCACTGAAGCTTTCTTT. Amino acid sequence: CASSLYGGTEAFF.

This clonotype was recorded many times. V is TRBV7-9 and J is TRBJ2-7; D gene uncertain. This CDR3 is built from 17 residues. The V and J ends lost 0 bases and 1 base respectively, with 16 bases between them. Per the germline V gene, CDR1 is SEHNR and CDR2 is FQNEAQ (reference sequence). CDR3 DNA: TGTGCCAGCAGCTTAGCGATACTTATAGCAGGTTCCTACGAGCAGTACTTC. The encoded protein is CASSLAILIAGSYEQYF. Using reference TRBV7-9 and TRBJ2-7 for the parts outside the CDR3, the full variable domain is DTGVSQNPRHKITKRGQNVTFRCDPISEHNRLYWYRQTLGQGPEFLTYFQNEAQLEKSRLLSDRFSAERPKGSFSTLEIQRTEQGDSAMYLCASSLAILIAGSYEQYFGPGTRLTVT.

This clonotype has a count of ten or more. This sequence joins TRBV12-5 and TRBJ2-6; no reliable D call. Per germline, CDR1 LGHNT and CDR2 FRNRAP. The CDR3 extends over 14 amino acids. Trimming pared 2 bases from V and 0 bases from J, leaving 2 bases between. The CDR3 here is CASGLSSGANVLTF. The CDR3 DNA follows: TGTGCTAGTGGTTTGAGCTCTGGGGCCAACGTCCTGACTTTC.

The rearrangement joins TRBV7-3 to TRBJ2-3; possibly TRBD2 for D (6 bases). The V end lost 2 bases, the J end lost 2 bases, and 17 bases lay between the germline ends. The CDR3 has 17 amino acids. Germline assignment: CDR1 SGHTA and CDR2 FQGTGA. As DNA, the CDR3 is TGTGCCAGCAGCTTAGATGGTGGAGGGTTGTTCACAGATACGCAGTATTTT. Translating gives CASSLDGGGLFTDTQYF. Together with reference TRBV7-3 and TRBJ2-3, the CDR3 gives the full variable domain: GAGVSQTPSNKVTEKGKYVELRCDPISGHTALYWYRQSLGQGPEFLIYFQGTGAADDSGLPNDRFFAVRPEGSVSTLKIQRTERGDSAVYLCASSLDGGGLFTDTQYFGPGTRLTVL.

This clonotype was recorded at least ten times. Germline is not matched at one junction end, which may reflect a read error. V is TRBV7-3 and J is TRBJ1-5; TRBD1 matches 10 bases. CDR1 is SGHTA and CDR2 is FQGTGA in the germline V gene. The CDR3 is 22 amino acids. CDR3 sequence reads: CASSVTGTGAYSFEGKNQPQHF. The CDR3 region has the DNA TGTGCCAGCAGCGTAACCGGGACAGGGGCGTATAGTTTTGAAGGCAAAAATCAGCCCCAGCATTTT.

This clonotype was picked up many times. For the CDR3, the DNA is TGTGCCAGCAGCTCACAGCGTACAGATACGCAGTATTTT. It encodes CASSSQRTDTQYF. The gene calls are TRBV7-3 and TRBJ2-3; no definite D call. The CDR3 sequence is 13 residues long. Germline CDR1 is SGHTA and CDR2 is FQGTGA. V dropped 4 bases and J dropped 3 bases, with 8 bases sitting between them.

This clonotype was counted ten times or more. The rearrangement uses TRBV6-6 and TRBJ2-1; D is unresolved. Trimming shortened V by 6 bases and J by 8 bases, and 14 bases separated the two germline ends. This CDR3 comprises 13 residues. Germline loops: CDR1 MNHNY, CDR2 SVGAGI (reference sequence). This CDR3 is CASRGRARDEQFF. In DNA form, the CDR3 reads TGTGCCAGCAGAGGCAGAGCACGCGATGAGCAGTTCTTC.

This clonotype was seen many times. The chain joins TRBV12-3 or TRBV12-4 to TRBJ1-2, with D possibly being TRBD1 (5 bases). V was trimmed by 8 bases and J by 4 bases, leaving 17 bases between them. There are 14 residues in the CDR3. The CDR3 DNA follows: TGTGCCAGCGCTTTCAGGGTCGGAGGCTATGGCTACACCTTC. It yields the protein CASAFRVGGYGYTF.

In its sample, this clonotype was seen many times. V is TRBV20-1 and J is TRBJ2-7; D remains ambiguous. V lost 6 bases and J 1 base, leaving 13 bases between the germline ends. This CDR3 region has 13 residues. Germline V gene data show CDR1 as DFQATT and CDR2 as SNEGSKA (reference sequence). Here the CDR3 reads CSAPRARSYEQYF. The CDR3 DNA sequence: TGCAGTGCGCCAAGAGCAAGATCCTACGAGCAGTACTTC.

In this sample, this clonotype turned up many times. V and J are TRBV7-2 and TRBJ1-1; a weak D match, TRBD1 (6 bases). The CDR3 has 14 amino acids. Germline-derived CDR1 and CDR2 are SGHTA and FQGNSA. Trimming removed 6 bases at V and 2 bases at J, with 13 bases between. The CDR3 bases are TGTGCCAGCAGGCGAGGGGGGGGCAACACTGAAGCTTTCTTT. This encodes CASRRGGGNTEAFF.

This rearrangement joins TRBV10-3 to TRBJ1-5; TRBD1 is a possible D gene (5 bases). The V gene's germline CDR1 is ENHRY and CDR2 SYGVKD. V lost 3 bases, J lost 1 base, and 7 bases lay in between. The CDR3 length is 14 residues. CDR3 amino acids: CAISEGVSNQPQHF. The CDR3, as DNA: TGTGCCATCAGTGAAGGGGTGAGCAATCAGCCCCAGCATTTT.

This clonotype was seen a few times. This chain links TRBV11-2 with TRBJ2-1; either TRBD1 or TRBD2 may fit D (5 bases each). The germline gives CDR1 SGHAT, CDR2 FQNNGV. The CDR3 is 15 residues long. V was pared by 5 bases and J by 0 bases, with 11 bases between. The CDR3 region is CASSPDSGSYNEQFF. CDR3 coding DNA: TGTGCCAGCAGCCCAGACAGCGGCTCCTACAATGAGCAGTTCTTC.

This chain joins TRBV6-6 and TRBJ2-2; 14 bases line up with TRBD2. The CDR3 has 16 amino acids. V dropped 5 bases and J dropped 6; count of bases not matched to a gene: 5. The germline V gene encodes CDR1 MNHNY and CDR2 SVGAGI (reference sequence). CDR3 protein: CASSNPGLAGAGELFF. The CDR3, as DNA: TGTGCCAGCAGTAACCCGGGACTAGCGGGGGCCGGGGAGCTGTTTTTT.

Only a few counts were recorded for this clonotype. The rearrangement uses TRBV10-1 and TRBJ2-1; TRBD2 agrees at 10 bases. Germline assignment: CDR1 WNHNN and CDR2 SYGVQD (reference sequence). The CDR3 has 15 amino acids. J was trimmed by 7 bases and V by 2 bases; bases with no gene match: 5. The CDR3 sequence is CASSEGAGGRNEQFF. The CDR3 nucleotides are TGCGCCAGCAGTGAGGGAGCGGGGGGGCGGAATGAGCAGTTCTTC.

The chain has TRBV19 and TRBJ1-1, with D maybe TRBD1 (6 bases). The V gene lost 6 bases and the J gene lost 10 bases, with 15 bases spanning the gap. The CDR3 runs 12 residues. CDR1 and CDR2 (germline): LNHDA, SQIVND (reference sequence). As DNA, the CDR3 is TGTGCCAGTAGCCTGACAGGTGGTCGAGCTTTCTTT. Its translation is CASSLTGGRAFF.

This clonotype was observed many times. The rearrangement joins TRBV3-1 to TRBJ2-1, with TRBD1 matching 7 bases. Trimming removed 2 bases from V and 0 bases from J; junction bases left unmatched: 7. This CDR3 is 17 amino acids long. The V gene's germline CDR1 is LGHDT and CDR2 YNNKEL (reference sequence). The CDR3 DNA reads TGTGCCAGCAGCCAAAGAGGGGGCCTTCGCTCCTACAATGAGCAGTTCTTC. This translates into CASSQRGGLRSYNEQFF.

The chain carries TRBV28 and TRBJ2-2, with a possible D match to TRBD1 (5 bases). CDR1 MDHEN and CDR2 SYDVKM come from the germline V gene. The V end was cut by 8 bases, the J end by 0 bases, with 10 bases between. The length of the CDR3 is 14 residues. In DNA form, the CDR3 reads TGTGCCAGCCGGCGACAGACGAACACCGGGGAGCTGTTTTTT. Translation gives CASRRQTNTGELFF.

This clonotype was detected ten times or more. The chain links TRBV7-2 to TRBJ2-7; D tentatively reads TRBD1 or TRBD2 (5 bases each). V lost 9 bases, J lost 7 bases, and 19 bases lay in between. The CDR3 extends over 13 amino acids. Per germline, CDR1 SGHTA and CDR2 FQGNSA. DNA of the CDR3: TGTGCCAGTCGTAAAGGGGCTCCGGGGGAGCAGTACTTC. Amino acids: CASRKGAPGEQYF. Full variable domain (rest looked up from reference TRBV7-2 and TRBJ2-7): GAGVSQSPSNKVTEKGKDVELRCDPISGHTALYWYRQSLGQGLEFLIYFQGNSAPDKSGLPSDRFSAERTGGSVSTLTIQRTQQEDSAVYLCASRKGAPGEQYFGPGTRLTVT.